These 8 T cell receptor beta chains came from one sample sequenced in a study of identical twins. A single record per CDR3 protein comes from TCRdb applying MiXCR to the 5' RACE reads. The data show approximately 890,000 distinct CDR3 sequences, over 9% seen once. The sample also formed part of further work on yellow fever vaccine responses in identical twins.

The sequenced material came from PBMCs. The receptors were sampled from a woman aged 18-29 years in good health.

This clonotype was counted many times. The rearrangement links TRBV4-1 to TRBJ1-1; D not certain. The CDR3 is made up of 17 amino acids. Germline assignment: CDR1 MGHRA and CDR2 YSYEKL. Trimming took off 2 bases at V and 1 base at J, with 17 bases between the two ends. The CDR3 sequence is CASSQLWEGTSNTEAFF. CDR3 DNA: TGCGCCAGCAGCCAACTTTGGGAGGGCACATCGAACACTGAAGCTTTCTTT.

About this clonotype itself: Relative to the germline gene, one junction end is altered; a read error may explain this. CDR3 nucleotides: TGTGCCAGCAGTTTAGGGGACTCGGGGTACGAGCAGTGCTTC. Translated: CASSLGDSGYEQCF. V gene TRBV12-3 or TRBV12-4 combines with J gene TRBJ2-7, with D possibly matching TRBD2 (6 bases). The CDR3 is 14 amino acids.

The table lists this clonotype with many counts. The genes are TRBV20-1 and TRBJ2-1; TRBD1 might be the D (6 bases). This CDR3 is 13 amino acids long. V lost 4 bases, J lost 6 bases, and 13 bases lay in between. In germline, CDR1 is DFQATT, CDR2 SNEGSKA (reference sequence). CDR3 nucleotide sequence: TGCAGTGCTACAGGGGATGATGGCAATGAGCAGTTCTTC. Protein product: CSATGDDGNEQFF.

The chain uses TRBV12-3 or TRBV12-4 and TRBJ2-1, with D possibly TRBD2 on 5 matching bases. The length of the CDR3 is 13 residues. V was pared by 6 bases and J by 13 bases, with 19 bases between. CDR3 sequence reads: CASSSSFRESQFF. CDR3 nucleotides: TGTGCCAGCAGCTCATCTTTTAGGGAGTCCCAGTTCTTC.

This clonotype was seen many times. The chain uses TRBV7-9 and TRBJ2-7, with D perhaps matching TRBD2 (6 bases). Looked up from germline, CDR1 is SEHNR and CDR2 is FQNEAQ (reference sequence). The CDR3 covers 15 residues. Trimming took off 1 base at V and 6 bases at J, with 16 bases between the two ends. The CDR3 spells CASSLGGGWSSEQYF. CDR3 bases: TGTGCCAGCAGCTTAGGTGGAGGGTGGTCGTCCGAGCAGTACTTC.

This clonotype was seen repeatedly, ten times or more. This sequence joins TRBV5-1 and TRBJ2-2; 7 bases fit TRBD1. The CDR3 is 16 residues long. Germline V lookup: CDR1 SGHRS, CDR2 YFSETQ. Unmatched junction bases numbered 4, after V lost 2 bases and J lost 0 bases. CDR3 sequence reads: CASSLSTGTNTGELFF. The CDR3 DNA reads TGCGCCAGCAGCTTATCGACAGGGACGAACACCGGGGAGCTGTTTTTT.

This clonotype was counted only a few times. This chain joins TRBV10-1 and TRBJ2-5; the match to TRBD2 covers 15 bases. Germline V gene sequence: CDR1 WNHNN, CDR2 SYGVQD (reference sequence). This CDR3 comprises 18 residues. Trimming at V came to 7 bases and at J to 5 bases, leaving 14 bases not matched to a gene. CDR3 nucleotides: TGCGCCAGCACCCAGACCCCGGGACTAGCGGGAGGCGGCGAGACCCAGTACTTC. It codes for CASTQTPGLAGGGETQYF.

The V and J genes are TRBV5-1 and TRBJ2-5, with 7 positions matching TRBD1. The germline V gene has CDR1 SGHRS and CDR2 YFSETQ. The CDR3 contains 15 residues. V dropped 4 bases and J dropped 2; count of bases not matched to a gene: 8. The DNA for the CDR3 is TGCGCCAGCAGCGCCAGAGGGGGCATTCAAGAGACCCAGTACTTC. Its protein product is CASSARGGIQETQYF.